What follows are 10 T cell receptor beta chains derived from one specimen sequenced in a study of blood T cell repertoires in COVID-19. Profiled with immunoSEQ multiplex PCR; TCRdb holds only in-frame clones, not every one. The sample lists hundreds of thousands of clones, roughly 90% occurring once. Sequences were obtained from peripheral blood. Receptors originate from a man aged 60 to 75 who had recovered from COVID-19.

V usage is TRBV5-4 and J usage is TRBJ2-6, with TRBD2 identical over 12 bases. The CDR3 consists of 20 residues. V shed 0 bases, J shed 0 bases, and the junction held 7 bases outside the gene matches. CDR1 SGHNT and CDR2 YYREEE come from the germline V gene (reference sequence). The CDR3 spells CASSLGASGGADSGANVLTF. The CDR3 nucleotides read TGTGCCAGCAGCTTGGGGGCTAGCGGGGGGGCCGACTCTGGGGCCAACGTCCTGACTTTC. Based on the CDR3 plus reference TRBV5-4 and TRBJ2-6, the full variable domain is ETGVTQSPTHLIKTRGQQVTLRCSSQSGHNTVSWYQQALGQGPQFIFQYYREEENGRGNFPPRFSGLQFPNYSSELNVNALELDDSALYLCASSLGASGGADSGANVLTFGAGSRLTVL.

This chain links TRBV7-9 with TRBJ1-2, with 7 bases that match TRBD1. The CDR3 sequence is 16 residues long. Germline assignment: CDR1 SEHNR and CDR2 FQNEAQ (reference sequence). The trim removed 3 bases at V and 0 bases at J, leaving 7 bases unmatched. CDR3 DNA: TGTGCCAGCAGCTTCGAGGGGGCTTTCACTAACTATGGCTACACCTTC. Encoded protein: CASSFEGAFTNYGYTF.

The rearrangement uses TRBV21-1 and TRBJ1-1; the table's D call of TRBD1 was not tested on the DNA. TRBV21-1 is deemed a pseudogene. The CDR3 has 18 residues. The CDR3 region has the DNA TGTGCCAGCAGGAAAGAGGAGCGGACAGGGGACATGAACACTGAAGCTTTCTTT. Translation: CASRKEERTGDMNTEAFF.

V usage is TRBV10-2 and J usage is TRBJ2-6; D ambiguous. CDR1 is WSHSY and CDR2 is SAAADI in the germline V gene. V dropped 3 bases and J dropped 1 base, with 4 bases sitting between them. The CDR3 totals 14 residues. CDR3 loop: CASSDYSGANVLTF. The CDR3 DNA reads as TGCGCCAGCAGTGACTATTCTGGGGCCAACGTCCTGACTTTC.

The chain has TRBV28 and TRBJ1-6; D may be TRBD1 (6 bases). There are 14 residues in the CDR3. The germline V gene has CDR1 MDHEN and CDR2 SYDVKM. V lost 5 bases to trimming and J lost 8 bases, with 13 bases between them. CDR3 DNA: TGTGCCAGCAGTGCCCCTTACAGGGATTCACCCCTCCACTTT. This translates into CASSAPYRDSPLHF.

This sequence joins TRBV5-5 and TRBJ1-5; TRBD1 might be the D (5 bases). Germline values: CDR1 SGHKS, CDR2 YYEKEE (reference sequence). The CDR3 contains 13 residues. V was pared by 1 base and J by 5 bases, with 7 bases between. The CDR3: CASSLWGDQPQHF. As DNA, the CDR3 is TGTGCCAGCAGCTTGTGGGGCGATCAGCCCCAGCATTTT.

The V gene is TRBV7-6, the J gene TRBJ1-6, with 11 bases identical to TRBD1. After removal of 0 bases from V and 9 bases from J, the junction contained 1 base not matched to a gene. Germline lookup yields CDR1 SGHVS and CDR2 FNYEAQ. This CDR3 comprises 15 residues. The CDR3 region is CASSLAGQGGSPLHF. DNA of the CDR3: TGTGCCAGCAGCTTAGCGGGACAGGGGGGTTCACCCCTCCACTTT. Combining the CDR3 with reference TRBV7-6 and TRBJ1-6 gives the whole variable domain GAGVSQSPRYKVTKRGQDVALRCDPISGHVSLYWYRQALGQGPEFLTYFNYEAQQDKSGLPNDRFSAERPEGSISTLTIQRTEQRDSAMYRCASSLAGQGGSPLHFGNGTRLTVT.

This clone was observed once. V usage is TRBV19 and J usage is TRBJ2-3, with D possibly being TRBD1 (5 bases). This CDR3 is 14 amino acids long. Trimming pared 4 bases from V and 2 bases from J, leaving 10 bases between. The germline V gene encodes CDR1 LNHDA and CDR2 SQIVND (reference sequence). CDR3 amino acids: CASSKPGYTDTQYF. The CDR3 DNA reads as TGTGCCAGTAGTAAGCCAGGGTACACAGATACGCAGTATTTT.

The chain links TRBV7-9 to TRBJ2-5, with 9 bases fitting TRBD1. The germline V gene encodes CDR1 SEHNR and CDR2 FQNEAQ (reference sequence). The V and J ends lost 3 bases and 5 bases, in that order; junction bases with no gene match: 10. The CDR3 length is 16 residues. CDR3 DNA: TGTGCCAGCAGCTTCTCCTTACAGGGGGCTGATGAGACCCAGTACTTC. Residues: CASSFSLQGADETQYF.

The chain is built from TRBV12-3 or TRBV12-4 and TRBJ1-1; D gene uncertain. Trimming pared 6 bases from V and 0 bases from J, leaving 8 bases between. The CDR3 is made up of 13 amino acids. In DNA, the CDR3 is TGTGCCAGCAGGTCAACGGTGAACACTGAAGCTTTCTTT. This codes for CASRSTVNTEAFF.